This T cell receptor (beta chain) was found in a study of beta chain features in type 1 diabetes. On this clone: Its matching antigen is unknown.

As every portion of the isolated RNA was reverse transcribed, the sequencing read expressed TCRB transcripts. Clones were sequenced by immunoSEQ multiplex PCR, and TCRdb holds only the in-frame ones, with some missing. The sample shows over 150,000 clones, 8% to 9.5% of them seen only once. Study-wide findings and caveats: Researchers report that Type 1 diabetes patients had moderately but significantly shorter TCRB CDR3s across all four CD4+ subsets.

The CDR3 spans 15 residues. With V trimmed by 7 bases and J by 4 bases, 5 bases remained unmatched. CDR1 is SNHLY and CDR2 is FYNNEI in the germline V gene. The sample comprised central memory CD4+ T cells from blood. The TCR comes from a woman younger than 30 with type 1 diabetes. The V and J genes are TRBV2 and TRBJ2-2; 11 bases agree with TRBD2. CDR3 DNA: TGTGCCAGCACACCGGGACTAGCGGTCACCGGGGAGCTGTTTTTT. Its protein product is CASTPGLAVTGELFF.